This TCR beta chain was captured in a study of metastatic and nonmetastatic thyroid tumors. Overall study: Across peripheral blood and tumor or nodule tissue samples taken from malignant and benign thyroid patients, the repertoires were compared with one another.

Thyroid surgery was performed in patients who had received no treatment beforehand. This clone was seen repeatedly, ten times or more. Its antigen remains unknown. The CDR3 spans 13 residues. V lost 7 bases, J lost 2 bases, and 12 bases lay in between. The V gene's germline CDR1 is SGHRS and CDR2 YFSETQ. Study-wide results and caveats: Malignant thyroid tumors reportedly exceeded benign nodules significantly in TCR beta diversity, with the difference appearing in blood and tumor.

As handled by the study authors: Between-group CDR3 differences, defined by clinicopathological status, yielded a distant-metastasis classifier for papillary thyroid cancer. TCRdb reanalyzed the PCR reads with MiXCR. None of the V and J calls come from the authors' own analysis; TCRdb made them. The sample records tens of thousands of clones, approximately 20% being singletons. The chain joins TRBV5-1 to TRBJ1-1; D remains ambiguous. This TCR derives from a male donor with papillary thyroid cancer or a benign thyroid nodule (not recorded which). Some clones in this sample may be carry-over from other donors' samples. Sequencing was carried out using blood. The CDR3 sequence: CASRGELNTEAFF. In DNA form, the CDR3 reads TGCGCCAGCCGGGGAGAGCTAAACACTGAAGCTTTCTTT. The entire variable domain, with the rest obtained from reference TRBV5-1 and TRBJ1-1, is as follows: KAGVTQTPRYLIKTRGQQVTLSCSPISGHRSVSWYQQTPGQGLQFLFEYFSETQRNKGNFPGRFSGRQFSNSRSEMNVSTLELGDSALYLCASRGELNTEAFFGQGTRLTVV.